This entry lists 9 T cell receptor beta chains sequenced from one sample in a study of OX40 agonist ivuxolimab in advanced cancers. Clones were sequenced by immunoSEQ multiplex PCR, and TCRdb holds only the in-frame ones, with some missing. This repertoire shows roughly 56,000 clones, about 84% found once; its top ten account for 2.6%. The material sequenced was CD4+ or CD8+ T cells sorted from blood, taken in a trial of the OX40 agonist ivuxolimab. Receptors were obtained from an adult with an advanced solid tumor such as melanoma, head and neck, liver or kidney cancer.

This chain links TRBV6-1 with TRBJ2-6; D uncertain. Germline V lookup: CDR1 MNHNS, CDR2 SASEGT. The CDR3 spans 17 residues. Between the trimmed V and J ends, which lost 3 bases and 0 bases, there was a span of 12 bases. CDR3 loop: CASSDFTANSGANVLTF. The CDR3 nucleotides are TGTGCCAGCAGTGATTTCACAGCAAACTCTGGGGCCAACGTCCTGACTTTC.

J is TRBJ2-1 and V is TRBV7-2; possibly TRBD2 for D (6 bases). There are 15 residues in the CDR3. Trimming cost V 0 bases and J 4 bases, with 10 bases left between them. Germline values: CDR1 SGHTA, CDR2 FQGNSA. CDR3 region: CASSLAGGQYNEQFF. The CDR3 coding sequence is TGTGCCAGCAGCTTAGCGGGGGGTCAATACAATGAGCAGTTCTTC.

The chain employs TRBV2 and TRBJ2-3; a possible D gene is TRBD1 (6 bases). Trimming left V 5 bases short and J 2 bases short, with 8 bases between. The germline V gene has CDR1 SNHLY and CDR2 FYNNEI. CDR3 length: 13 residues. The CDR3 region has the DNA TGTGCCAGCAGTACAGGGCCCACAGATACGCAGTATTTT. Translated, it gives CASSTGPTDTQYF.

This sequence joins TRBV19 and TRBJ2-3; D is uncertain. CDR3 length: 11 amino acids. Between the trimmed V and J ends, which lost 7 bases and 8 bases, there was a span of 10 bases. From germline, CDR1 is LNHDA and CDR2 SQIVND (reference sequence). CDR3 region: CASTRGRTQYF. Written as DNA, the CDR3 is TGTGCCAGTACCCGTGGGCGTACGCAGTATTTT.

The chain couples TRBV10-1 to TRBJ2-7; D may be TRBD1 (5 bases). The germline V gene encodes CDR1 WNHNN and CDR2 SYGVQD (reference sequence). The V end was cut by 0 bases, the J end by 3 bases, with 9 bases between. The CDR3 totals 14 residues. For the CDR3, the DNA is TGCGCCAGCAGTGAGTCCAAGACAGACTACGAGCAGTACTTC. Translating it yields CASSESKTDYEQYF.

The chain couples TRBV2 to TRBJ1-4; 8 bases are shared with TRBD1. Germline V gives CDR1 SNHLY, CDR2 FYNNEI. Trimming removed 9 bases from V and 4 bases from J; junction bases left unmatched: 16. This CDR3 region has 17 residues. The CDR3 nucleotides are TGTGCCAGATCAACAGGGGGAACTACAATCGGTAATGAAAAACTGTTTTTT. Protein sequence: CARSTGGTTIGNEKLFF.

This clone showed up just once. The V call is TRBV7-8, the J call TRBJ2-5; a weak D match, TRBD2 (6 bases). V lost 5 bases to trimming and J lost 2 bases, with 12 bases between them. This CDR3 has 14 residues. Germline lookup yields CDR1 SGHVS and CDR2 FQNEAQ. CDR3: CASSPAGTQETQYF. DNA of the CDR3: TGTGCCAGCAGCCCGGCGGGGACTCAAGAGACCCAGTACTTC.

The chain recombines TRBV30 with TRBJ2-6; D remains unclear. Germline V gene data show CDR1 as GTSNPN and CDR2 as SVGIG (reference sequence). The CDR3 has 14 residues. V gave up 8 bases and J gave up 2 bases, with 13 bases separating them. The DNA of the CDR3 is TGTGCCCAGGCTGGGCGGACTGGGGCCAACGTCCTGACTTTC. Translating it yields CAQAGRTGANVLTF. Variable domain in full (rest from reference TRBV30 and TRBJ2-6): SQTIHQWPATLVQPVGSPLSLECTVEGTSNPNLYWYRQAAGRGLQLLFYSVGIGQISSEVPQNLSASRPQDRQFILSSKKLLLSDSGFYLCAQAGRTGANVLTFGAGSRLTVL.

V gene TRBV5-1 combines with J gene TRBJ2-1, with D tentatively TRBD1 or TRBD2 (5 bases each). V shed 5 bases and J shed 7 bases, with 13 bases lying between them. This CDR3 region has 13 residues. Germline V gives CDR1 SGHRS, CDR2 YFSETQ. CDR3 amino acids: CASRPGTTNEQFF. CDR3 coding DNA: TGCGCCAGCAGACCCGGGACGACTAATGAGCAGTTCTTC.